Sequencing of this T cell receptor (beta chain) was carried out in a study of T cell responses to AZD1222 COVID-19 vaccine. Study overall: Second doses were pooled across both intervals (about 4 or about 12 weeks).

Germline CDR1 reads SGHTS; CDR2 reads YDEGEE. V was shortened by 3 bases and J by 2 bases, with 6 bases between the two germline ends. The CDR3 is 13 residues long. The data were produced by immunoSEQ multiplex PCR, yet TCRdb's version contains in-frame clones alone and is incomplete. This table has roughly 140,000 clones, about 93% appearing once. Points on this clone: Its antigen is not identified.

Overall study results and limits: The donor group comprised mostly white British people and more females; the analysis possibly underestimated clonal diversity. It was only after the peak T cell response that any repertoires were sampled. Two AZD1222 administrations were followed by greater Spike-specific TCR breadth and depth.

The TCR was taken from an adult in good health. The sequencing here drew on peripheral blood, taken on day 0 of AZD1222 vaccination. The chain uses TRBV5-8 and TRBJ1-3; D remains unclear. CDR3 bases: TGTGCCAGCAGCTGGGCCCCTGGAAACACCATATATTTT. Its translation is CASSWAPGNTIYF.